The rows below give T cell receptor beta chains drawn from one sample of a study of blood T cell repertoires in COVID-19. This table comes from immunoSEQ multiplex PCR, and its TCRdb copy is limited to in-frame clones, with some not included. The data contain fewer than 300,000 clones, approximately 84% of them singletons. Sequencing was done on a sample of PBMCs or T cells enriched from blood (not recorded which). Every receptor here comes from a man between 18 and 29 years old who had recovered from COVID-19. Each CDR3 is given with its conserved first and last residue. The order of the fields is V gene, CDR3 protein.

TRBV5-1,CASSLSRGPNEQYF
TRBV5-1,CASSQMSGGTYNEQFF
TRBV28,CASSRSPSREKLFF
TRBV5-4,CASSPYRGRKGYTF
TRBV4-1,CASSQKRAGGLASTDTQYF
TRBV14,CASSPGMNTEAFF
TRBV20-1,CSARGYYEQYF
TRBV2,CASSSQGNTEAFF
TRBV19,CASTQYSQGARNEAFF
TRBV4-2,CASSHTSGGVYEQYF
TRBV7-9,CASSSLGLYEQYF
TRBV11-3,CASSFTGTAVSYEQYF
TRBV30,CAWRPEGNEKLFF
TRBV5-5,CASSLGSSRVGEKLFF
TRBV5-1,CASSLEAGLEYEQYF
TRBV5-1,CASSLTPGYEQYF
TRBV19,CASSSWAETNYGYTF
TRBV3-1/TRBV3-2,CASSHLYNEQFF
TRBV6-5,CASSYELAGGPGEQFF
TRBV28,CASSQTGYTEAFF
TRBV7-6,CASSLGTGPLYGYTF
TRBV14,CASSLVLTDTQYF
TRBV10-1,CATRELAGESRVAKNIQYF
TRBV30,CAWNLGLAGVGPPDTQYF
TRBV5-1,CASSLGTSLGEQYF
TRBV19,CASSRGATDTQYF
TRBV30,CAWETGAQGTGELFF
TRBV11-3,CASSTSQGDEQFF
TRBV27,CASSLGTGSGTGELFF
TRBV5-4,CASSLDQGRQETQYF
TRBV5-4,CASSLPSGAQGTGELFF
TRBV2,CASSEGKTGAPRKHF
TRBV6-5,CASSNRRVVSYGYTF
TRBV28,CASSLSRAGARGYTF
TRBV24-1,CATSETNRGSHGNQPQHF
TRBV19,CASSPWDRSSGNTIYF